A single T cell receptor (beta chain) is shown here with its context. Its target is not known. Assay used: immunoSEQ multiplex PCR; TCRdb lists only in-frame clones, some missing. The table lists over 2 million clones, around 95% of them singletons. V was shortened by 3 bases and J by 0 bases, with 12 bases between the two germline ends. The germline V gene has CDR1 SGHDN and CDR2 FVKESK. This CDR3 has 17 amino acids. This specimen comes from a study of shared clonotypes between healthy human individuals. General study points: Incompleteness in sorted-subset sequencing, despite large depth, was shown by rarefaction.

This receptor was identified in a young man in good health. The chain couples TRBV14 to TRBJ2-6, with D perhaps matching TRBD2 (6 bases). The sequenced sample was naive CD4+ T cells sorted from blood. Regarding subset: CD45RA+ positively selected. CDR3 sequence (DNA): TGTGCCAGCAGCCACGCAGGCGGGGACTCTGGGGCCAACGTCCTGACTTTC. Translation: CASSHAGGDSGANVLTF.